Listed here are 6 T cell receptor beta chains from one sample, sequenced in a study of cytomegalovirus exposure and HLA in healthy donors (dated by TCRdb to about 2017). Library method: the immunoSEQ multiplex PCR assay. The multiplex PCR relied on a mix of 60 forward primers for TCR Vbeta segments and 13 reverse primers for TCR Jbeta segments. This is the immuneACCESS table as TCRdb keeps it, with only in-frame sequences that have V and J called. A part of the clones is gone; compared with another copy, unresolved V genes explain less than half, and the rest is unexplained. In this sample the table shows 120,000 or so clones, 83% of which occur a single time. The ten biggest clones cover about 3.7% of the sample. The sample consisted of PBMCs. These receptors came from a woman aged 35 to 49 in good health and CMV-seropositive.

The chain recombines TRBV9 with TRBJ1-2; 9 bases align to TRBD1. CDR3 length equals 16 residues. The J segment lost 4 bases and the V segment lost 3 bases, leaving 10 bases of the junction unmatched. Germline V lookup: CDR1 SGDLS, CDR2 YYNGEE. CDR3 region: CASSATTGGDIYGYTF. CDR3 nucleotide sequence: TGTGCCAGCAGCGCGACTACAGGGGGCGACATCTATGGCTACACCTTC.

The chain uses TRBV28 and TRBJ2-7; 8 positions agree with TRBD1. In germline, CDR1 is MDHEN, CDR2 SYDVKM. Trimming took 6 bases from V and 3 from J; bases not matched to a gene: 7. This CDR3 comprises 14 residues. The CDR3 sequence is CASSPTGTGYEQYF. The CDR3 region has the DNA TGTGCCAGCAGCCCTACGGGGACAGGCTACGAGCAGTACTTC.

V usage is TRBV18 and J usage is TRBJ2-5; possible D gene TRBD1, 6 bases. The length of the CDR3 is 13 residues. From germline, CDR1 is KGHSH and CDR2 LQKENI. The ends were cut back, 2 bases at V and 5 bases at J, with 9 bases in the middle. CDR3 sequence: CASSPVQGETQYF. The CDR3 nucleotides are TGTGCCAGCTCACCAGTGCAGGGGGAGACCCAGTACTTC. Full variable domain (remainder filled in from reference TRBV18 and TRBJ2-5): NAGVMQNPRHLVRRRGQEARLRCSPMKGHSHVYWYRQLPEEGLKFMVYLQKENIIDESGMPKERFSAEFPKEGPSILRIQQVVRGDSAAYFCASSPVQGETQYFGPGTRLLVL.

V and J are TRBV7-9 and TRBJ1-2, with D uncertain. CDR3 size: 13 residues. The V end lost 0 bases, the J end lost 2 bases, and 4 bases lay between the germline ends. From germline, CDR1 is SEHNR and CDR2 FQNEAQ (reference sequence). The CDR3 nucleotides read TGTGCCAGCAGCTTAGCCTCCAACTATGGCTACACCTTC. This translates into CASSLASNYGYTF.

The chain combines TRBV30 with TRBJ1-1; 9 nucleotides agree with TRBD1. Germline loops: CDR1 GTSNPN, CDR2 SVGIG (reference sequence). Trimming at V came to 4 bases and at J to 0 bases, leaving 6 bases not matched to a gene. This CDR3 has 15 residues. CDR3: CAWNPDRGVNTEAFF. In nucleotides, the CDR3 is TGTGCCTGGAATCCTGACAGGGGGGTGAACACTGAAGCTTTCTTT.

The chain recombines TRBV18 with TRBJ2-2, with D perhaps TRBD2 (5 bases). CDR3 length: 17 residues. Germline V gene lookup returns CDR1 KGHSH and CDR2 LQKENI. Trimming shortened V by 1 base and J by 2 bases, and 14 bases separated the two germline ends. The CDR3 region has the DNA TGTGCCAGCTCACCACTACGTGGGAGCCTTAACACCGGGGAGCTGTTTTTT. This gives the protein CASSPLRGSLNTGELFF.